These T cell receptor beta chains were read from a single sample in a study of regulatory T cells in long-lasting Graves disease. TCRdb ran MiXCR on the multiplex PCR reads and lists one entry per CDR3 protein. The sample has roughly 520,000 distinct CDR3 sequences, 12% seen once. These data also formed part of another study, on T cells in Graves' hyperthyroidism and ophthalmopathy.

The sequenced sample was peripheral blood mononuclear cells (PBMCs), obtained at new diagnosis, from a patient treated with antithyroid drugs. The receptors were gathered from a woman in her 30s with Graves disease. Each CDR3 is given with its conserved first and last residue. D genes are given only for firm matches. The size field is filled for only some rows; it gives once, few, many or a size class.

V: TRBV5-4
size: NA
D: NA
J: TRBJ2-1
CDR3: CASSLGPASNEQFF
DNA: TGTGCCAGCAGCTTGGGACCAGCCAGCAATGAGCAGTTCTTC

V: TRBV28
size: many
D: NA
J: TRBJ2-1
CDR3: CASSLTGGEQFF
DNA: TGTGCCAGCAGTTTAACAGGAGGTGAGCAGTTCTTC

V: TRBV6-1
size: many
D: TRBD2
J: TRBJ2-1
CDR3: CAIDSSGRGFEQFF
DNA: TGTGCCATCGACTCTAGCGGGAGAGGTTTTGAGCAGTTCTTC

V: TRBV30
size: NA
D: NA
J: TRBJ1-2
CDR3: CAWGQGRRTVGGYTF
DNA: TGTGCCTGGGGTCAGGGTCGGAGGACAGTTGGGGGCTACACCTTC

V: TRBV30
size: many
D: NA
J: TRBJ2-1
CDR3: CAWSVLGEREQFF
DNA: TGTGCCTGGAGTGTACTAGGAGAGAGAGAGCAGTTCTTC

V: TRBV2
size: many
D: NA
J: TRBJ2-7
CDR3: CASSRDHYEQYF
DNA: TGTGCCAGCAGCAGGGACCACTACGAGCAGTACTTC

V: TRBV10-1
size: NA
D: NA
J: TRBJ2-1
CDR3: CASSAEGGSYNEQFF
DNA: TGCGCCAGCAGTGCAGAAGGGGGCTCCTACAATGAGCAGTTCTTC

V: TRBV28
size: many
D: TRBD2
J: TRBJ2-3
CDR3: CASSALAGVEDTQYF
DNA: TGTGCCAGCAGCGCCCTAGCGGGAGTAGAAGATACGCAGTATTTT

V: TRBV27
size: many
D: NA
J: TRBJ1-5
CDR3: CASSQGFSNQPQHF
DNA: TGTGCCAGCAGTCAGGGATTTAGCAATCAGCCCCAGCATTTT

V: TRBV28
size: once
D: TRBD2
J: TRBJ2-3
CDR3: CASSLTGLAVTDTQYF
DNA: TGTGCCAGCAGTCTTACCGGACTAGCGGTAACAGATACGCAGTATTTT

V: TRBV7-9
size: NA
D: NA
J: TRBJ2-2
CDR3: CASSLVSGSLNTGELFF
DNA: TGTGCCAGCAGCTTAGTCTCAGGCTCCCTTAACACCGGGGAGCTGTTTTTT

V: TRBV10-2
size: NA
D: TRBD1
J: TRBJ2-3
CDR3: CASRTGHDTDTQYF
DNA: TGCGCCAGCAGGACAGGGCACGACACAGATACGCAGTATTTT

V: TRBV19
size: few
D: NA
J: TRBJ1-5
CDR3: CASSIVRGAYQPQHF
DNA: TGTGCCAGTAGTATCGTTCGGGGGGCCTATCAGCCCCAGCATTTT

V: TRBV10-3
size: many
D: NA
J: TRBJ1-1
CDR3: CATRDGKEAFF
DNA: TGTGCCACCCGGGACGGAAAAGAAGCTTTCTTT

V: TRBV10-3
size: many
D: NA
J: TRBJ2-2
CDR3: CAISAGLWRNTGELFF
DNA: TGTGCCATCAGTGCTGGACTGTGGCGTAACACCGGGGAGCTGTTTTTT

V: TRBV7-3
size: many
D: NA
J: TRBJ2-6
CDR3: CASRADKANVLTF
DNA: TGTGCCAGCCGAGCGGATAAGGCCAACGTCCTGACTTTC

V: TRBV19
size: few
D: TRBD2
J: TRBJ2-2
CDR3: CASSSYSGSRIRGTGELFF
DNA: TGTGCCAGTAGTTCTTATAGCGGGAGCAGAATCAGGGGCACCGGGGAGCTGTTTTTT

V: TRBV6-1
size: few
D: NA
J: TRBJ2-5
CDR3: CASTDRPETQYF
DNA: TGTGCCAGCACCGACAGACCAGAGACCCAGTACTTC

V: TRBV2
size: NA
D: TRBD1
J: TRBJ2-1
CDR3: CARGGNEQLF
DNA: TGTGCCAGAGGGGGCAATGAGCAGCTCTTC

V: TRBV2
size: NA
D: NA
J: TRBJ2-2
CDR3: CASRVPKRSNTGELFF
DNA: TGTGCCAGCAGGGTCCCAAAGCGGTCAAACACCGGGGAGCTGTTTTTT

V: TRBV5-1
size: many
D: NA
J: TRBJ1-1
CDR3: CASNRDGNTEAFF
DNA: TGCGCCAGCAACCGCGATGGAAACACTGAAGCTTTCTTT

V: TRBV28
size: few
D: NA
J: TRBJ1-6
CDR3: CASSYTGQNSPLHF
DNA: TGTGCCAGCAGCTACACAGGGCAAAATTCACCCCTCCACTTT